Listed below are T cell receptor beta chains from one sample, sequenced in a study of CD8+CD57+ T cells in acquired aplastic anemia. TCRdb itself ran the reads through MiXCR, one entry per CDR3 protein. The sample lists about 170,000 distinct CDR3 sequences, about 60% occurring once. The sample comprised sorted CD4+, CD8+, or CD8+CD57+ T cells (not recorded which) from PBMCs. The receptors were sampled from a human donor in good health. Both conserved end residues are part of each CDR3.

>TRBV12-3/TRBV12-4|TRBJ2-2
CASSYGLAGDAGELFF
>TRBV20-1|TRBJ1-1
CSAGKNTEAFF
>TRBV12-3/TRBV12-4|TRBJ2-3
CASSFFGGTTDTQYF
>TRBV12-3/TRBV12-4|TRBJ2-2
CASSSLVNGELFF
>TRBV10-2|TRBJ2-2
CASSEPAGTGGLGELFF
>TRBV9|TRBJ2-5
CASSVGGGLGEQETQYF
>TRBV20-1|TRBJ2-7
CSARDRTAGPVPYEQYF
>TRBV11-2|TRBJ2-7
CASSSTPSGVHEQYF
>TRBV7-9|TRBJ2-1
CASSSETRINEQFF
>TRBV7-6|TRBJ2-3
CASSTLAAGDTQYF
>TRBV11-1|TRBJ2-1
CASRGTNNEQFF
>TRBV7-9|TRBJ2-7
CASSLGGFNEQYF
>TRBV29-1|TRBJ2-3
CSVEDLTGETDTQYF
>TRBV7-2|TRBJ1-1
CASSPSSVMNTEAFF
>TRBV10-2|TRBJ2-2
CATRTGELFF
>TRBV12-3/TRBV12-4|TRBJ2-1
CASSLNRWNEQFF
>TRBV7-9|TRBJ2-1
CASSTLAGGPEQFF
>TRBV11-3|TRBJ2-1
CASSRDPAPNEQFF
>TRBV19|TRBJ1-4
CASSLGGDEKLFF
>TRBV2|TRBJ2-5
CASSVRDRAGETQYF
>TRBV20-1|TRBJ1-6
CSARRGGVGNSPLHF
>TRBV7-9|TRBJ2-1
CASSLQASGSGEQFF
>TRBV25-1|TRBJ2-5
CASSEGTGGWETQYF
>TRBV24-1|TRBJ2-7
CASSYTSSGRTEQYF
>TRBV27|TRBJ2-7
CAIGQTVYTQYF
>TRBV5-1|TRBJ2-7
CASNRWTRAYEQYF
>TRBV5-6|TRBJ1-5
CASSLDLGQPQHF
>TRBV2|TRBJ1-6
CASSERQLNSPLHF
>TRBV14|TRBJ1-6
CASSQVASPLHF
>TRBV5-1|TRBJ1-1
CASSLRQLHTEAFF
>TRBV2|TRBJ2-5
CASGLGLAFETQYF
>TRBV24-1|TRBJ2-5
CATSDYGETQYF
>TRBV9|TRBJ2-7
CASSVESTGYYEQYF
>TRBV20-1|TRBJ2-1
CSARDLRTSGGPYNEQFF
>TRBV7-9|TRBJ1-2
CASSLGSGGSYGYTF
>TRBV29-1|TRBJ2-1
CSQGTYNEQFF
>TRBV4-1|TRBJ1-1
CASSQAKGRTEAFF
>TRBV24-1|TRBJ2-1
CATSDPRGTYNEQFF
>TRBV6-1|TRBJ2-5
CASTPGGAGETQYF
>TRBV19|TRBJ1-2
CASHLPGGHPDYGYTF
>TRBV11-1|TRBJ2-2
CASSLEGLAGETGELFF
>TRBV20-1|TRBJ2-7
CSASKLGGSYEQYF
>TRBV7-4|TRBJ2-5
CASSLLAGGPWETQYF
>TRBV7-8|TRBJ1-3
CASSQGTGVGNTIYF
>TRBV6-1|TRBJ1-2
CASSDGTGSYGYTF
>TRBV7-9|TRBJ2-7
CASSLGKYEQYF
>TRBV19|TRBJ1-1
CASSHAFTFF
>TRBV10-3|TRBJ1-4
CAISGGRTTTNEKLFF
>TRBV20-1|TRBJ2-7
CSAPDYGQYF
>TRBV20-1|TRBJ1-2
CSAIQGASGYTF
>TRBV4-1|TRBJ2-7
CASSLRDSAYEQYF
>TRBV7-9|TRBJ1-5
CASSSNSNQPQHF
>TRBV29-1|TRBJ2-5
CSPLKGGETQYF
>TRBV2|TRBJ2-5
CASSATQETQYF
>TRBV7-2|TRBJ1-1
CASSLGGRDEAFF